The next 23 T cell receptor beta chains were all read from a single sample in a study of shared clonotypes between healthy human individuals (TCRdb year 2020). The library was built by means of the immunoSEQ multiplex PCR assay. The source is immuneACCESS, and TCRdb retained only in-frame sequences with V and J called. Part of the clones is not carried over; for the studies checked, unresolved V genes explain less than half of this, and the remainder is unexplained. The sample table shows 2.3 million or so clones, and 93% are seen once. The ten biggest clones cover under 0.45% of the sample. The material sequenced was naive CD4+ T cells from PBMCs. This specimen's cell subset or site label, per the study, means: CD45RA+ positively selected. These receptor sequences come from a man younger than 35 in good health. Some clones in this sample may be carry-over from other donors' samples.

The chain uses TRBV5-1 and TRBJ2-1, with 9 bases matching TRBD2. Germline-derived CDR1 and CDR2 are SGHRS and YFSETQ. The CDR3 is 17 residues long. Losses at the gene ends were 0 bases for V and 4 bases for J; bases not matched to a gene: 8. The CDR3, as DNA: TGCGCCAGCAGCTTGGGCCTCTTCGCGGGAGGGTACAATGAGCAGTTCTTC. This gives the protein CASSLGLFAGGYNEQFF.

V is TRBV7-9 and J is TRBJ1-1; D might be TRBD1 (6 bases). With 5 bases removed from V and 2 bases from J, the gap between germline ends came to 15 bases. This CDR3 region has 15 residues. Germline CDR1 SEHNR, CDR2 FQNEAQ (reference sequence). CDR3 in amino acids: CASSQKDSLNTEAFF. CDR3 nucleotides: TGTGCCAGCAGCCAAAAGGACAGTTTAAACACTGAAGCTTTCTTT.

This clone is a singleton in its sample. This chain uses TRBV28 with TRBJ1-5; D gene uncertain. V shed 8 bases and J shed 1 base, with 21 bases lying between them. Germline V gene lookup returns CDR1 MDHEN and CDR2 SYDVKM. CDR3 length: 17 residues. CDR3 sequence reads: CASSYQRIGVSNQPQHF. In DNA form, the CDR3 reads TGTGCCAGCTCCTACCAAAGAATCGGGGTAAGCAATCAGCCCCAGCATTTT.

The count of this clone is one. CDR3 sequence (DNA): TGTGCCAGCAGTGGCAGGGTCCGGAAAGAGACCCAGTACTTC. Encoded protein: CASSGRVRKETQYF. This chain connects TRBV28 to TRBJ2-5, with a weak D call TRBD1 (5 bases). This CDR3 is built from 14 residues. Germline V lookup: CDR1 MDHEN, CDR2 SYDVKM. V lost 5 bases and J 3 bases, leaving 13 bases between the germline ends. The variable domain in full, with the rest retrieved from reference TRBV28 and TRBJ2-5, is DVKVTQSSRYLVKRTGEKVFLECVQDMDHENMFWYRQDPGLGLRLIYFSYDVKMKEKGDIPEGYSVSREKKERFSLILESASTNQTSMYLCASSGRVRKETQYFGPGTRLLVL.

This chain connects TRBV21-1 to TRBJ2-7; the table's D call, TRBD2, has no DNA check behind it. TRBV21-1 is recorded as a pseudogene. The CDR3 extends over 16 amino acids. The CDR3 DNA reads as TGTGCCAGCAGCAAAGTCATGCGGGAGGAATCCTACGAGCAGTACTTC. This codes for CASSKVMREESYEQYF.

The J gene is TRBJ1-5, the V gene TRBV28, with TRBD1 identical over 10 bases. Unmatched junction bases numbered 10, after V lost 8 bases and J lost 6 bases. Germline V gene sequence: CDR1 MDHEN, CDR2 SYDVKM. The CDR3 extends over 15 amino acids. For the CDR3, the DNA is TGTGCCAGCGCGACAGGGGGCGCGGGGAGTCAGCCCCAGCATTTT. Amino acids: CASATGGAGSQPQHF.

This chain uses TRBV2 with TRBJ2-3; D uncertain. The CDR3 contains 13 residues. Deletions cut 2 bases from V and 2 bases from J, with 5 bases between. CDR1 and CDR2 from the germline V gene are SNHLY and FYNNEI. CDR3 nucleotide sequence: TGTGCCAGCAGTGAACAGTTCACAGATACGCAGTATTTT. Its translation: CASSEQFTDTQYF.

To note about this clone: The same CDR3 arises from other DNA sequences in this sample as well. The gene calls are TRBV2 and TRBJ2-3; D is unresolved. The germline V and J ends were trimmed by 2 bases and 5 bases, with 2 bases remaining between them. The CDR3 covers 11 residues. Germline V gene sequence: CDR1 SNHLY, CDR2 FYNNEI. CDR3 bases: TGTGCCAGCAGTGAATTAGATACGCAGTATTTT. Its protein product is CASSELDTQYF.

This clone was picked up a small number of times. The J gene is TRBJ1-4, the V gene TRBV30, with D tentatively TRBD1 (5 bases). V was trimmed by 1 base and J by 6 bases, leaving 9 bases between them. The germline CDR1 and CDR2 sequences are GTSNPN and SVGIG (reference sequence). This CDR3 comprises 13 residues. Here the CDR3 reads CAWSARVYEKLFF. In nucleotides, the CDR3 is TGTGCCTGGAGTGCCAGGGTTTATGAAAAACTGTTTTTT.

V is TRBV20-1 and J is TRBJ2-3, with no clear D. The V end was cut by 6 bases, the J end by 11 bases, with 9 bases between. CDR3 length equals 9 residues. Germline CDR1 is DFQATT and CDR2 is SNEGSKA (reference sequence). CDR3 in amino acids: CSAAPRQYF. The CDR3 nucleotides read TGCAGTGCAGCCCCCAGGCAGTATTTT.

The CDR3 coding sequence is TGTGCCACCAAGAGCGGGGGGAGCTCCTACGAGCAGTACTTC. Translated: CATKSGGSSYEQYF. The rearrangement uses TRBV28 and TRBJ2-7; 9 bases are a match to TRBD2. With 10 bases clipped from V and 0 bases from J, the junction kept 7 bases outside the gene matches. CDR3 size: 14 residues. Germline V gene data show CDR1 as MDHEN and CDR2 as SYDVKM.

The chain is built from TRBV5-1 and TRBJ2-7; 7 bases map to TRBD1. Losses at the gene ends were 5 bases for V and 1 base for J; bases not matched to a gene: 3. CDR1 SGHRS and CDR2 YFSETQ come from the germline V gene. CDR3 length: 13 residues. CDR3 residues: CASRPGQSYEQYF. Written as DNA, the CDR3 is TGCGCCAGCAGACCGGGACAGTCCTACGAGCAGTACTTC.

A note on this clone: This sample includes further DNA sequences coding for the same CDR3. The V and J genes are TRBV7-3 and TRBJ2-7, with D perhaps matching TRBD2 (6 bases). Germline-derived CDR1 and CDR2 are SGHTA and FQGTGA. V was clipped by 2 bases and J by 3 bases, with 11 bases between them. This CDR3 has 14 amino acids. The CDR3 sequence: CASSLRQGGYEQYF. The CDR3 DNA reads TGTGCCAGCAGCTTACGGCAGGGAGGCTACGAGCAGTACTTC.

The gene calls are TRBV28 and TRBJ1-2, with no clear D. Trimming pared 7 bases from V and 2 bases from J, leaving 8 bases between. This CDR3 comprises 12 residues. CDR1 is MDHEN, CDR2 SYDVKM, per germline. CDR3 in amino acids: CASNRANYGYTF. CDR3 DNA sequence: TGTGCCAGCAATCGGGCAAACTATGGCTACACCTTC.

This clone has just one count. J is TRBJ2-7 and V is TRBV6-5, with 8 bases matching TRBD1. CDR3 size: 12 residues. CDR1 is MNHEY and CDR2 is SVGAGI in the germline V gene. The junction had 3 bases not matched to a gene; V was cut back by 5 bases and J by 6 bases. The CDR3 loop is CASSNTGGEQYF. The CDR3 region has the DNA TGTGCCAGCAGTAATACAGGGGGCGAGCAGTACTTC.

The rearrangement uses TRBV7-2 and TRBJ1-2, with TRBD1 identical over 8 bases. The V gene end was trimmed by 4 bases and the J gene end by 6 bases; junction bases not matched to a gene: 7. This CDR3 has 14 residues. Looked up from germline, CDR1 is SGHTA and CDR2 is FQGNSA. The CDR3 sequence: CASSSGQGNDGYTF. The CDR3 nucleotides are TGTGCCAGCAGCTCCGGACAGGGTAATGATGGCTACACCTTC.

This chain links TRBV6-1 with TRBJ1-2, with 9 bases fitting TRBD1. V gave up 6 bases and J gave up 5 bases; unmatched junction bases: 10. CDR1 is MNHNS, CDR2 SASEGT, per germline. CDR3 length: 15 amino acids. The CDR3 spells CASRGDREGLYGYTF. In nucleotides, the CDR3 is TGTGCCAGCAGGGGGGACAGGGAGGGCTTGTATGGCTACACCTTC.

This chain uses TRBV5-4 with TRBJ1-2; a possible D gene is TRBD1 (5 bases). The CDR3 runs to 14 residues. Looked up from germline, CDR1 is SGHNT and CDR2 is YYREEE (reference sequence). With 4 bases removed from V and 4 bases from J, the gap between germline ends came to 14 bases. The CDR3 DNA sequence: TGTGCCAGCAGCCCCGGGGGGGGGTTCTATGGCTACACCTTC. Its protein product is CASSPGGGFYGYTF.

The sample holds one count of this clone. The chain employs TRBV12-5 and TRBJ2-2, with TRBD2 identical over 9 bases. The CDR3 runs to 15 residues. Germline V gene lookup returns CDR1 LGHNT and CDR2 FRNRAP. The trim removed 3 bases at V and 3 bases at J, leaving 2 bases unmatched. Here the CDR3 DNA reads TGTGCTAGTGGTTTAGCGGGAGGATACACCGGGGAGCTGTTTTTT. Its protein product is CASGLAGGYTGELFF.

This clone has a handful of counts. The chain carries TRBV7-9 and TRBJ1-5; 9 positions match TRBD1. J was trimmed by 1 base and V by 5 bases; bases with no gene match: 9. CDR1 and CDR2 from the germline V gene are SEHNR and FQNEAQ (reference sequence). The CDR3 spans 17 residues. CDR3 residues: CASSPGQGRMSNQPQHF. The CDR3 nucleotides read TGTGCCAGCAGCCCAGGACAGGGGAGAATGAGCAATCAGCCCCAGCATTTT.

V and J are TRBV28 and TRBJ1-5; D is uncertain. The CDR3 has 13 residues. Germline V CDR1 and CDR2: MDHEN, SYDVKM. V was clipped by 7 bases and J by 3 bases, with 10 bases between them. The CDR3 bases are TGTGCCAGCAATGGAGACCTCAATCAGCCCCAGCATTTT. It yields the protein CASNGDLNQPQHF.

This clone was found once. Other DNA sequences in the sample encode the same CDR3. The rearrangement uses TRBV28 and TRBJ2-1; D not certain. Per germline, CDR1 MDHEN and CDR2 SYDVKM. The CDR3 spans 14 residues. V was cut by 6 bases and J by 2 bases, with 11 bases left in between. CDR3 sequence (DNA): TGTGCCAGCAGGCCGGGCGGTACCTACAATGAGCAGTTCTTC. Translation gives CASRPGGTYNEQFF.

This chain joins TRBV18 and TRBJ2-1; D uncertain. Germline CDR1 is KGHSH and CDR2 is LQKENI. The V end lost 5 bases, the J end lost 0 bases, and 8 bases lay between the germline ends. This CDR3 region has 14 residues. This CDR3 reads CASSRESSYNEQFF. In DNA form, the CDR3 reads TGTGCCAGCTCAAGGGAAAGCTCCTACAATGAGCAGTTCTTC.